This entry lists 13 T cell receptor beta chains sequenced from one sample in a study of T-cell reconstitution after alpha-beta-depleted transplantation in children. Preparation of the TCRbeta library used unique molecular identifiers. TCRdb re-analysed the PCR reads in MiXCR, keeping a single row per CDR3 protein. The sample consists of some 590,000 distinct CDR3 sequences, roughly 10% of them appearing once. The sequencing here drew on PBMCs from the stem cell graft donor, taken from the stem cell graft. The receptor set was obtained from a human donor who donated a stem cell graft to a child with acute myeloid leukemia.

This clonotype was observed many times. The rearrangement joins TRBV7-2 to TRBJ2-7; D is uncertain. The germline V and J ends were trimmed by 5 bases and 4 bases, with 9 bases remaining between them. Germline V gives CDR1 SGHTA, CDR2 FQGNSA. The CDR3 loop spans 12 amino acids. The CDR3 nucleotides read TGTGCCAGCAGCCCCACTCAGTACGAGCAGTACTTC. Translation gives CASSPTQYEQYF. The complete variable domain, with remaining parts taken from reference TRBV7-2 and TRBJ2-7, reads GAGVSQSPSNKVTEKGKDVELRCDPISGHTALYWYRQSLGQGLEFLIYFQGNSAPDKSGLPSDRFSAERTGGSVSTLTIQRTQQEDSAVYLCASSPTQYEQYFGPGTRLTVT.

The V and J genes are TRBV3-1 and TRBJ2-7; D is unclear. From germline, CDR1 is LGHDT and CDR2 YNNKEL (reference sequence). V lost 0 bases, J lost 3 bases, and 21 bases lay in between. This CDR3 spans 18 amino acids. This CDR3 reads CASSQDYFRHSPNYEQYF. Here the CDR3 DNA reads TGTGCCAGCAGCCAAGATTATTTTCGGCACAGCCCAAACTACGAGCAGTACTTC.

In its sample, this clonotype was seen many times. The chain combines TRBV27 with TRBJ2-7; D is possibly TRBD1 (5 bases). The CDR3 is 14 amino acids. The germline V gene encodes CDR1 MNHEY and CDR2 SMNVEV (reference sequence). The V end was cut by 4 bases, the J end by 1 base, with 11 bases between. The CDR3 bases are TGTGCCAGCAGTTGGGGTCGACAGTCCTACGAGCAGTACTTC. Its translation is CASSWGRQSYEQYF.

This clonotype has a count of ten or more. The J gene is TRBJ1-2, the V gene TRBV29-1; tentative D call: TRBD1 (6 bases). Trimming stripped 0 bases from V and 4 bases from J, with 12 bases between. The CDR3 length is 14 residues. The germline CDR1 and CDR2 sequences are SQVTM and ANQGSEA. CDR3 sequence reads: CSVEDLGRGYGYTF. For the CDR3, the DNA is TGCAGCGTTGAAGATCTTGGCAGGGGCTATGGCTACACCTTC. Complete variable domain (other parts from reference TRBV29-1 and TRBJ1-2): SAVISQKPSRDICQRGTSLTIQCQVDSQVTMMFWYRQQPGQSLTLIATANQGSEATYESGFVIDKFPISRPNLTFSTLTVSNMSPEDSSIYLCSVEDLGRGYGYTFGSGTRLTVV.

This clonotype has ten or more counts. This chain joins TRBV29-1 and TRBJ2-1, with 7 bases lining up with TRBD2. After removal of 5 bases from V and 0 bases from J, the junction contained 10 bases not matched to a gene. The CDR3 loop spans 16 amino acids. Germline CDR1 SQVTM, CDR2 ANQGSEA. The CDR3 reads CSVPSTGGSSYNEQFF. The CDR3 DNA follows: TGCAGCGTTCCCTCCACTGGCGGGAGCTCCTACAATGAGCAGTTCTTC.

This clonotype was counted a few times. V gene TRBV12-3 or TRBV12-4 combines with J gene TRBJ2-1, with a tentative D call TRBD1 (5 bases). CDR3 length: 15 amino acids. V was clipped by 3 bases and J by 5 bases, with 14 bases between them. CDR3 protein: CASSFWGRRDNEQFF. The CDR3 DNA follows: TGTGCCAGCAGTTTCTGGGGCCGAAGGGACAATGAGCAGTTCTTC.

The sample holds a few counts of this clonotype. This rearrangement joins TRBV5-1 to TRBJ1-5, with 7 bases fitting TRBD1. Germline CDR1 reads SGHRS; CDR2 reads YFSETQ. This CDR3 is built from 13 residues. The ends lost 2 bases at V and 5 bases at J; junction bases unmatched: 1. The CDR3 spells CASSFTGDQPQHF. CDR3 coding DNA: TGCGCCAGCAGCTTTACAGGGGATCAGCCCCAGCATTTT. Using reference TRBV5-1 and TRBJ1-5 for the parts outside the CDR3, the full variable domain is KAGVTQTPRYLIKTRGQQVTLSCSPISGHRSVSWYQQTPGQGLQFLFEYFSETQRNKGNFPGRFSGRQFSNSRSEMNVSTLELGDSALYLCASSFTGDQPQHFGDGTRLSIL.

V gene TRBV20-1 combines with J gene TRBJ2-7; D not resolved. The V end was cut by 0 bases, the J end by 5 bases, with 5 bases between. The germline gives CDR1 DFQATT, CDR2 SNEGSKA (reference sequence). This CDR3 has 11 residues. The CDR3 coding sequence is TGCAGTGCTAGAGAATTGGACGAGCAGTACTTC. Amino acids: CSARELDEQYF.

The rearrangement uses TRBV7-6 and TRBJ2-3; the match to TRBD2 covers 10 bases. Germline CDR1 reads SGHVS; CDR2 reads FNYEAQ. With V trimmed by 4 bases and J by 3 bases, 4 bases remained unmatched. The CDR3 has 15 amino acids. The CDR3 reads CASSSSSGRTDTQYF. CDR3 nucleotide sequence: TGTGCCAGCAGCTCCTCTAGCGGGAGAACAGATACGCAGTATTTT.

The chain has TRBV7-2 and TRBJ2-7; D may be TRBD2 (6 bases). Trimming removed 4 bases at V and 2 bases at J, with 9 bases between. There are 13 residues in the CDR3. In germline, CDR1 is SGHTA, CDR2 FQGNSA. The CDR3 DNA sequence: TGTGCCAGCAGCTACGGAGGGGCCTACGAGCAGTACTTC. This encodes CASSYGGAYEQYF. The whole variable domain, remainder taken from reference TRBV7-2 and TRBJ2-7, is GAGVSQSPSNKVTEKGKDVELRCDPISGHTALYWYRQSLGQGLEFLIYFQGNSAPDKSGLPSDRFSAERTGGSVSTLTIQRTQQEDSAVYLCASSYGGAYEQYFGPGTRLTVT.

This chain uses TRBV9 with TRBJ2-1, with no clear D. V was clipped by 4 bases and J by 5 bases, with 13 bases between them. The CDR3 contains 14 residues. Germline V gene data show CDR1 as SGDLS and CDR2 as YYNGEE. The CDR3 spells CASSPSDLDNEQFF. CDR3 nucleotide sequence: TGTGCCAGCAGCCCCTCCGACCTGGACAATGAGCAGTTCTTC.

The chain carries TRBV12-3 or TRBV12-4 and TRBJ1-2; D is possibly TRBD1 (5 bases). The CDR3 runs to 15 residues. Trimming shortened V by 6 bases and J by 3 bases, and 17 bases separated the two germline ends. The CDR3 sequence: CASSPDRGGDYGYTF. The CDR3 bases are TGTGCCAGCAGCCCAGACCGCGGAGGGGACTATGGCTACACCTTC.

V is TRBV6-1 and J is TRBJ2-5, with 8 bases lining up with TRBD2. The CDR3 totals 14 residues. The V gene's germline CDR1 is MNHNS and CDR2 SASEGT. V lost 7 bases to trimming and J lost 5 bases; unmatched junction nucleotides: 9. The CDR3 nucleotides are TGTGCCAGCACCAGACGCGGGAGGATTGAGACCCAGTACTTC. Its protein is CASTRRGRIETQYF.